The 21 T cell receptor beta chains given below trace back to one sample, sequenced in a study of tumor-infiltrating lymphocytes in primary liver carcinoma. A constant-region primer primed TCR beta cDNA synthesis from about 490 ng of total RNA. ARM-PCR was slightly modified, and three nested multiplex PCR rounds with it gave rise to the TCR beta libraries. A C-beta reverse primer and TRBV1-TRBV30 forward primers served in each of the first two PCR rounds, at roughly 10 cycles apiece. TCRdb called the multiplex PCR reads again in MiXCR, with one record for every CDR3 protein. The sample gives about 310,000 distinct CDR3 sequences, more than 55% of which show up once; 9% to 10% is in the top ten. The blood RNA (from unsorted whole blood) was obtained, and germline DNA was also extracted. The sample comprised peripheral blood. These receptors came from a man between 40 and 49 years old with primary liver carcinoma and hepatitis B virus infection.

In regard to this clonotype: A much larger clone lies a single base off, so this may be a read error. The chain recombines TRBV6-2 or TRBV6-3 with TRBJ2-2; TRBD2 might be the D (6 bases). This CDR3 contains 15 residues. Deletions cut 6 bases from V and 2 bases from J, with 13 bases between. Germline CDR1 and CDR2: MNHEY and SVGEGT. The CDR3 nucleotides read TGTGCCAGCAGGCGGGACTGCCGAAACACCGGGGAGCTGTTTTTT. Protein product: CASRRDCRNTGELFF.

This clonotype was detected a few times. The chain employs TRBV28 and TRBJ2-5; 8 bases map to TRBD2. This CDR3 is built from 16 residues. V lost 0 bases, J lost 3 bases, and 6 bases stayed unmatched. Germline V lookup: CDR1 MDHEN, CDR2 SYDVKM. DNA of the CDR3: TGTGCCAGCAGTTTATGGACGGGAGCGGGAGAAGAGACCCAGTACTTC. Its translation is CASSLWTGAGEETQYF.

Points on this clonotype: Just one base apart from a much larger clone, this may be a read error. The chain joins TRBV10-3 to TRBJ2-7, with TRBD1 matching 8 bases. The CDR3 contains 13 residues. CDR1 is ENHRY, CDR2 SYGVKD, per germline. The CDR3 DNA follows: TGTGCCATCATGGGGGACAGGAGCTACAAGCAGTACTTC. Translation: CAIMGDRSYKQYF.

This clonotype was seen only once. Its ends do not fully match the called genes, so a read error is possible. V usage is TRBV11-1 and J usage is TRBJ2-1; D remains unclear. This CDR3 is 16 amino acids long. The germline V gene has CDR1 SGHAT and CDR2 FQDESV (reference sequence). CDR3 protein: CAGSSSSVLSYNEQFF. For the CDR3, the DNA is TGTGCCGGCAGCTCATCCTCTGTCCTCTCTTACAATGAGCAGTTCTTC. Based on the CDR3 plus reference TRBV11-1 and TRBJ2-1, the full variable domain is EAEVAQSPRYKITEKSQAVAFWCDPISGHATLYWYRQILGQGPELLVQFQDESVVDDSQLPKDRFSAERLKGVDSTLKIQPAELGDSAMYLCAGSSSSVLSYNEQFFGPGTRLTVL.

The chain combines TRBV28 with TRBJ2-3; 8 nucleotides align to TRBD1. With 4 bases clipped from V and 5 bases from J, the junction kept 8 bases outside the gene matches. The CDR3 spans 15 residues. The V gene's germline CDR1 is MDHEN and CDR2 SYDVKM. The CDR3 loop reads CASSSAAGGRDTQYF. Written as DNA, the CDR3 is TGTGCCAGCAGTTCAGCCGCAGGGGGCAGAGATACGCAGTATTTT. The full variable domain, in which reference TRBV28 and TRBJ2-3 provide the parts outside the CDR3, is DVKVTQSSRYLVKRTGEKVFLECVQDMDHENMFWYRQDPGLGLRLIYFSYDVKMKEKGDIPEGYSVSREKKERFSLILESASTNQTSMYLCASSSAAGGRDTQYFGPGTRLTVL.

About this clonotype: A much larger clone differs from this one at a single base, so this may be a read error. This chain connects TRBV12-3 or TRBV12-4 to TRBJ2-6, with D possibly TRBD1 on 5 matching bases. This CDR3 contains 16 residues. CDR3 DNA sequence: TGTGTCAGCAGTTTGGGCAGGGCGTCTGGGGCCAACGTCCTGACTTTC. Its protein product is CVSSLGRASGANVLTF.

V and J are TRBV5-1 and TRBJ2-2; TRBD1 is a possible D gene (5 bases). Germline lookup yields CDR1 SGHRS and CDR2 YFSETQ. CDR3 length: 17 residues. The V end lost 0 bases, the J end lost 4 bases, and 16 bases lay between the germline ends. CDR3 sequence reads: CASSLAFTDTSTGELFF. The CDR3 region has the DNA TGCGCCAGCAGCTTGGCATTTACGGACACAAGCACCGGGGAGCTGTTTTTT.

As for this clonotype: A read error may explain this, as a much larger clone is one base away. The chain joins TRBV4-1 to TRBJ2-4, with 9 positions matching TRBD2. CDR3 size: 19 residues. The germline V gene has CDR1 MGHRA and CDR2 YSYEKL. With V trimmed by 4 bases and J by 0 bases, 13 bases remained unmatched. CDR3 residues: CASSLLIRTSEIAKNIQYF. The CDR3 DNA is TGCGCCAGCAGCCTCCTAATCAGGACTAGCGAAATAGCCAAAAACATTCAGTACTTC.

Notes on this clonotype: The junction does not match germline at one end; this may be a read error. The chain joins TRBV11-2 to TRBJ2-3; maybe TRBD2 (6 bases). This CDR3 is built from 16 residues. Germline V gene data show CDR1 as SGHAT and CDR2 as FQNNGV. Here the CDR3 reads CASSLGISGSTDTQYF. In nucleotides, the CDR3 is TGTGCCAGCAGCTTGGGGATTAGCGGAAGTACAGACACGCAGTATTTT.

The rearrangement uses TRBV4-1 and TRBJ1-4; D ambiguous. Germline CDR1 is MGHRA and CDR2 is YSYEKL. The CDR3 is 17 amino acids. V was shortened by 1 base and J by 8 bases, with 20 bases between the two germline ends. Written as DNA, the CDR3 is TGCGCCAGCAGCCAAGGACCGGCAGCCACCCAACAGGAAAAACTGTTTTTT. The encoded protein is CASSQGPAATQQEKLFF.

This clonotype showed up just once. As the CDR3 is not closed by the conserved phenylalanine or tryptophan, this likely results from a read error. The V and J genes are TRBV2 and TRBJ2-7; 7 positions match TRBD2. J was trimmed by 5 bases and V by 7 bases; bases with no gene match: 14. There are 15 residues in the CDR3. Germline assignment: CDR1 SNHLY and CDR2 FYNNEI. The CDR3 reads CASKGTGTIINEQYL. CDR3 nucleotides: TGTGCCAGCAAAGGGACCGGGACTATAATCAACGAGCAGTACCTC.

J is TRBJ2-7 and V is TRBV14; 8 positions match TRBD2. J gave up 7 bases and V 4 bases, and 12 bases lay outside the gene matches. Germline V gene sequence: CDR1 SGHDN, CDR2 FVKESK. This CDR3 contains 15 residues. The CDR3 nucleotides are TGTGCCAGCAGCCGTACTAGCGGCAACCTGGGGGAGCAGTACTTC. It yields the protein CASSRTSGNLGEQYF.

This clonotype has at least ten counts. V and J are TRBV4-3 and TRBJ2-7; 9 bases are a match to TRBD1. J was trimmed by 2 bases and V by 0 bases; bases with no gene match: 11. The CDR3 loop spans 18 amino acids. Germline V gives CDR1 LGHNA, CDR2 YSLEER. CDR3 DNA sequence: TGCGCCAGCAGCCAAGAAGTCAAAAAGGGACAGGGTGCCTACGAGCAGTACTTC. Translation gives CASSQEVKKGQGAYEQYF.

In the case of this clonotype: A junction boundary mismatches the germline segment, possibly from a read error. V usage is TRBV12-3 or TRBV12-4 and J usage is TRBJ1-1; D is possibly TRBD1 (5 bases). This CDR3 spans 14 amino acids. The CDR3 DNA reads TGTGCCAGCACCCAATATAGACAGAACACTGAAGCTTCCTTT. Its protein is CASTQYRQNTEASF.

This clonotype was picked up a small number of times. The conserved final phenylalanine or tryptophan is absent from the CDR3, which likely points to a read error. The V and J genes are TRBV11-2 and TRBJ2-5, with D unresolved. This CDR3 spans 14 amino acids. Trimming removed 6 bases from V and 4 bases from J, with 15 bases in between. In germline, CDR1 is SGHAT, CDR2 FQNNGV. The CDR3 DNA sequence: TGTGCCAGCAGTTCCCTATTGCGAGGAGAGACCCAGTACCTC. Protein: CASSSLLRGETQYL.

A word on this clonotype: No conserved phenylalanine or tryptophan is present at the end of the CDR3, so a read error is the likely explanation. The V gene is TRBV4-1, the J gene TRBJ2-5; D not certain. Germline loops: CDR1 MGHRA, CDR2 YSYEKL. CDR3 length: 14 amino acids. The CDR3 DNA is TGCACCAGCAGCCAAGATGGAGACCTTCGGACCCAGTACCTC. Translated, it gives CTSSQDGDLRTQYL.

To note about this clonotype: This clone may be a read error of a much larger clone one base away. This sequence joins TRBV5-4 and TRBJ2-2; no clear D gene. This CDR3 is built from 14 residues. Trimming cost V 1 base and J 5 bases, with 9 bases left between them. Germline CDR1 SGHNT, CDR2 YYREEE (reference sequence). CDR3 sequence reads: CASSLTYGTGELFF. In DNA, the CDR3 is TGTGCCAGCAGCTTGACCTACGGTACCGGGGAGCTGTTTTTT.

This clonotype has a count of ten or more. This sequence joins TRBV12-3 or TRBV12-4 and TRBJ2-5; 7 bases fit TRBD2. The CDR3 loop spans 14 amino acids. Trimming took 6 bases from V and 2 from J; bases not matched to a gene: 6. CDR3 region: CASSPSGLQETQYF. The CDR3, as DNA: TGTGCCAGCAGCCCTTCGGGACTACAAGAGACCCAGTACTTC.

The rearrangement joins TRBV6-6 to TRBJ2-7; no firm D call. This CDR3 spans 15 amino acids. The germline V gene has CDR1 MNHNY and CDR2 SVGAGI (reference sequence). With 11 bases removed from V and 0 bases from J, the gap between germline ends came to 20 bases. The CDR3 reads CACSSPTLSSYEQYF. The CDR3 region has the DNA TGTGCCTGTAGTTCTCCCACCCTGAGCTCCTACGAGCAGTACTTC.

Note on this clonotype: One base away lies a much larger clone, so this may be a sequencing read error. Since no conserved phenylalanine or tryptophan closes the CDR3, a read error is the likely cause. The chain joins TRBV5-4 to TRBJ2-1; D not certain. Trimming pared 0 bases from V and 8 bases from J, leaving 6 bases between. Germline CDR1 SGHNT, CDR2 YYREEE (reference sequence). This CDR3 spans 12 amino acids. CDR3 region: CASSLGPDEQFL. The CDR3 region has the DNA TGTGCCAGCAGCTTGGGGCCGGATGAGCAGTTCTTA.

The gene calls are TRBV10-3 and TRBJ1-6; 10 bases are a match to TRBD1. Germline loops: CDR1 ENHRY, CDR2 SYGVKD. The CDR3 totals 16 residues. Trimming removed 4 bases from V and 8 bases from J; junction bases left unmatched: 8. The CDR3 is CAISVSPGQGYSPLHF. In nucleotides, the CDR3 is TGTGCCATCAGTGTAAGCCCGGGACAGGGGTATTCACCCCTCCACTTT.